This T cell receptor (beta chain) comes out of a study of response to subunit inactivated influenza vaccine. TCRdb processed the RT-PCR reads anew with MiXCR; each CDR3 protein has one entry. The data hold under 200,000 distinct CDR3 sequences, with roughly 11% observed a single time. The germline V gene has CDR1 SGHRS and CDR2 YFSETQ. Trimming stripped 0 bases from V and 2 bases from J, with 14 bases between. The CDR3 spans 16 residues. This clonotype was observed a few times. The sequences come from non-naive T cells sorted from PBMCs, collected more than 35 days after vaccination. This chain joins TRBV5-1 and TRBJ2-5, with D perhaps matching TRBD1 or TRBD2 (6 bases each). The receptor was derived from a man aged 50 to 60 who received an inactivated influenza vaccine. Here the CDR3 DNA reads TGCGCCAGCAGCTTGGGGCTTAAGGGGGGACAAGAGACCCAGTACTTC. It yields the protein CASSLGLKGGQETQYF. The whole variable domain, remainder taken from reference TRBV5-1 and TRBJ2-5, is KAGVTQTPRYLIKTRGQQVTLSCSPISGHRSVSWYQQTPGQGLQFLFEYFSETQRNKGNFPGRFSGRQFSNSRSEMNVSTLELGDSALYLCASSLGLKGGQETQYFGPGTRLLVL.